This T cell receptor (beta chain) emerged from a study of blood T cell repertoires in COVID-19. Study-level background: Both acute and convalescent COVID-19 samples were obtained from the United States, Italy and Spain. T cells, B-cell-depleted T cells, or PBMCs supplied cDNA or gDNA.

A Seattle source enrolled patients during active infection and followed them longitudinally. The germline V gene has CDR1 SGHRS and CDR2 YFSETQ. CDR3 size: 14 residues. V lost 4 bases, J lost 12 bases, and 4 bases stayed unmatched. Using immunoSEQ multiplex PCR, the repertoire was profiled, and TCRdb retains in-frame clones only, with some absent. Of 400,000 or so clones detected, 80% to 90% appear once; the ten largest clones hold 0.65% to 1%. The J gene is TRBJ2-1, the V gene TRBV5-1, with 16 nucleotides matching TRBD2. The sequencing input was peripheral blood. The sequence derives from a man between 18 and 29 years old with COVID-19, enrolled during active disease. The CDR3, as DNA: TGCGCCAGCAGCCCAGGGACTAGCGGGAGGGGGCAGTTCTTC. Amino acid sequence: CASSPGTSGRGQFF.